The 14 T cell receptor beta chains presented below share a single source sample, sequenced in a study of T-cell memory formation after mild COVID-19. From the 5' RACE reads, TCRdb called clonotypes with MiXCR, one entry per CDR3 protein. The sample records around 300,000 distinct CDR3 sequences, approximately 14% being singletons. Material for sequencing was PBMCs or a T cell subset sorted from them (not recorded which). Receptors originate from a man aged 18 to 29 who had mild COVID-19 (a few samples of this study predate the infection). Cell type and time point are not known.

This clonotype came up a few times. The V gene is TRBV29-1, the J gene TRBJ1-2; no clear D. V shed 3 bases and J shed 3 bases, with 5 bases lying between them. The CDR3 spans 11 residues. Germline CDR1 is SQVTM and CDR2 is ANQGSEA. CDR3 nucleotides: TGCAGCGTTGAGGGAGACTATGGCTACACCTTC. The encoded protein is CSVEGDYGYTF.

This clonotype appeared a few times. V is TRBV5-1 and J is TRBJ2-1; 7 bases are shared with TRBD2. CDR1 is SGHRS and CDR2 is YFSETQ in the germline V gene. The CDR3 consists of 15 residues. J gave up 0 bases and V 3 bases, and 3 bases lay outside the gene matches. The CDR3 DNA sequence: TGCGCCAGCAGCTCCGGGACTACCTCCTACAATGAGCAGTTCTTC. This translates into CASSSGTTSYNEQFF.

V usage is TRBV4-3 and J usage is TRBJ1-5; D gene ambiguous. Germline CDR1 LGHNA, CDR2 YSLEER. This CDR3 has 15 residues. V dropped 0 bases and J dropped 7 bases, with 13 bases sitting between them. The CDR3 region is CASSQDPDSRQPQHF. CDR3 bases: TGCGCCAGCAGCCAAGATCCCGACTCGCGCCAGCCCCAGCATTTT.

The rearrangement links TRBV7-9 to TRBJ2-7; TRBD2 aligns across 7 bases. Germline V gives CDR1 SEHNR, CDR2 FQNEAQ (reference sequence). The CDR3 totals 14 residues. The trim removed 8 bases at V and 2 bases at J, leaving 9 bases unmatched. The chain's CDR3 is CASLPVGGTYEQYF. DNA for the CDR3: TGTGCCAGCCTCCCCGTCGGGGGGACCTACGAGCAGTACTTC.

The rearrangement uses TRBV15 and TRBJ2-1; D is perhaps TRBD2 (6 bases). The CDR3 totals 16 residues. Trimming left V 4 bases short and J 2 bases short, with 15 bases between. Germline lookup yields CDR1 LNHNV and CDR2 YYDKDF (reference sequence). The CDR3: CATSKHPRGTYNEQFF. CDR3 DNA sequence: TGTGCCACCAGCAAACACCCGCGGGGCACCTACAATGAGCAGTTCTTC.

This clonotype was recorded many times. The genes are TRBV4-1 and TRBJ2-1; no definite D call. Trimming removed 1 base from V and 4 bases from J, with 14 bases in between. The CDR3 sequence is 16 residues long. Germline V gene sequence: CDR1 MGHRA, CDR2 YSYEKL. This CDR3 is CASSQVDILVYNEQFF. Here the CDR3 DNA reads TGCGCCAGCAGCCAAGTCGACATCCTCGTATACAATGAGCAGTTCTTC.

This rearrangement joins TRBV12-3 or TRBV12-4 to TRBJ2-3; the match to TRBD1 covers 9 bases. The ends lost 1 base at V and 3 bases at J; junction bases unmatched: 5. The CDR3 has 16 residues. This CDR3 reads CASSLGGGQGTDTQYF. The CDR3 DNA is TGTGCCAGCAGTTTAGGGGGGGGACAGGGAACAGATACGCAGTATTTT.

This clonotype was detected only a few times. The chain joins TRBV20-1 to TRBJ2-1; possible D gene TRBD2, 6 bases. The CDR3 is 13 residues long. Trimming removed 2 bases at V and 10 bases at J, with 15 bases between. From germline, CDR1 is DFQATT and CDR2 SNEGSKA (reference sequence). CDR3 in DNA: TGCAGTGCTAGAATAAACGGGGGAGGCGAGCAGTTCTTC. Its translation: CSARINGGGEQFF.

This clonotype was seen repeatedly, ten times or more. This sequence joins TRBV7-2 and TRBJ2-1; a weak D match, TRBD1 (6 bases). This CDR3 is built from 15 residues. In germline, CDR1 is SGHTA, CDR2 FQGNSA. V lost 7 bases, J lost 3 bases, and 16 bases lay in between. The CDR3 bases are TGTGCCAGCACCATCCCAAGGGGGTTCTACAATGAGCAGTTCTTC. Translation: CASTIPRGFYNEQFF. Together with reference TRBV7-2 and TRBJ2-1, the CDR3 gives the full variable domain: GAGVSQSPSNKVTEKGKDVELRCDPISGHTALYWYRQSLGQGLEFLIYFQGNSAPDKSGLPSDRFSAERTGGSVSTLTIQRTQQEDSAVYLCASTIPRGFYNEQFFGPGTRLTVL.

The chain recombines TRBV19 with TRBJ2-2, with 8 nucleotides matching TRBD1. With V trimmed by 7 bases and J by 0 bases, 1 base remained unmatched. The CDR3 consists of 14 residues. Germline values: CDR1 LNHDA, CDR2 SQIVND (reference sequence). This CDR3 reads CASKDRANTGELFF. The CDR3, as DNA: TGTGCCAGTAAGGACAGGGCGAACACCGGGGAGCTGTTTTTT.

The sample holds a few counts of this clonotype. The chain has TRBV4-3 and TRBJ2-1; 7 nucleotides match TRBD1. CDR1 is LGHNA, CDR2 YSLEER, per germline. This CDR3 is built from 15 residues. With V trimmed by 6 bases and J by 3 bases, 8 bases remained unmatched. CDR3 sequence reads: CASSRGTARYNEQFF. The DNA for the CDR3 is TGCGCCAGCAGTCGAGGGACAGCTCGCTACAATGAGCAGTTCTTC.

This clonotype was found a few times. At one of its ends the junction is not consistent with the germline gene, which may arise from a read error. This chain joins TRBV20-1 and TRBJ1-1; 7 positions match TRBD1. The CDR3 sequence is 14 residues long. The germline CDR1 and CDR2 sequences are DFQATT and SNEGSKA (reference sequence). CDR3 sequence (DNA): TGCAGTGCCAGAGACAGGGTCGGGAACACTGAAGCTTTCTTT. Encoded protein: CSARDRVGNTEAFF.

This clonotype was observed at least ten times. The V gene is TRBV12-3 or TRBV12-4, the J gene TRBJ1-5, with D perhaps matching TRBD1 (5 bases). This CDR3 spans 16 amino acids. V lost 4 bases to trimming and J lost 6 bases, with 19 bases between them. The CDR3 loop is CASSYSPAGLSQPQHF. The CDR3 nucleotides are TGTGCCAGCAGTTATAGCCCCGCAGGGTTGAGTCAGCCCCAGCATTTT.

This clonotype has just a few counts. This CDR3 is CASSLVVGAPDTQYF. As DNA, the CDR3 is TGTGCCAGCAGCTTAGTGGTGGGGGCCCCAGATACGCAGTATTTT. V gene TRBV7-2 combines with J gene TRBJ2-3; D may be TRBD1 (6 bases). V lost 1 base, J lost 4 bases, and 12 bases lay in between. Looked up from germline, CDR1 is SGHTA and CDR2 is FQGNSA. This CDR3 is built from 15 residues. The full variable domain, its missing parts supplied by reference TRBV7-2 and TRBJ2-3, is GAGVSQSPSNKVTEKGKDVELRCDPISGHTALYWYRQSLGQGLEFLIYFQGNSAPDKSGLPSDRFSAERTGGSVSTLTIQRTQQEDSAVYLCASSLVVGAPDTQYFGPGTRLTVL.